This T cell receptor (beta chain) stems from a study of early T cells in non-severe SARS-CoV-2 infection. Study details: Sequencing of bulk RNA from unsorted whole blood was done, without chain pairing. Study-level points and caveats: Matching results from VDJdb favored anti-spike CD8 responses, leaving private and CD4 specificities undetected.

Individually, cDNA molecules had unique molecular identifiers attached to them. TCRdb re-analysed the 5' RACE reads in MiXCR, keeping a single row per CDR3 protein. The sample lists some 67,000 distinct CDR3 sequences, about an eighth occurring once. Concerning this clonotype: Its antigen is currently unknown.

The receptor comes from an adult who was a healthcare worker with PCR-confirmed SARS-CoV-2 infection or an uninfected control (not recorded which). The sequenced sample consisted of whole blood.

DNA for the CDR3: TGTGCCAGCAGCTTTTCCGTGGACAGGGGGTTACAGCAGTACTTC. This translates into CASSFSVDRGLQQYF. This chain joins TRBV3-1 and TRBJ2-7, with 10 bases fitting TRBD1. Germline V gives CDR1 LGHDT, CDR2 YNNKEL (reference sequence). The trim removed 5 bases at V and 8 bases at J, leaving 12 bases unmatched. The CDR3 contains 15 residues.